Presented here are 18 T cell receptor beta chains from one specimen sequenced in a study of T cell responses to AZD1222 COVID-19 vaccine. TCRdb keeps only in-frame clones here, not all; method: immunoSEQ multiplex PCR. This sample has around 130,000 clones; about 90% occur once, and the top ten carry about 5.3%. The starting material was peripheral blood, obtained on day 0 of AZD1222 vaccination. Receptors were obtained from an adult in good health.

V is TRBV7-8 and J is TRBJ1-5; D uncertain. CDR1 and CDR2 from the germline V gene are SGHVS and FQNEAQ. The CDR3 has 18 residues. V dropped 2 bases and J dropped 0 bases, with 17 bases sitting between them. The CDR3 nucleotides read TGTGCCAGCAGCTTACATCAACAGCTAAGTAATAGCAATCAGCCCCAGCATTTT. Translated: CASSLHQQLSNSNQPQHF.

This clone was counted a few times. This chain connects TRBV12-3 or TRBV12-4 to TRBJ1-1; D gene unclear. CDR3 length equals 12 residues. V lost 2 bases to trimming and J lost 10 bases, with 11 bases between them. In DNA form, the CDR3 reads TGTGCCAGCAGTTTACGATCTTTTGTAGCTTTCTTT. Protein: CASSLRSFVAFF.

CDR3 residues: CASSFGESGTDTQYF. CDR3 in DNA: TGCGCCAGCAGCTTCGGGGAGTCGGGCACAGATACGCAGTATTTT. The chain uses TRBV5-1 and TRBJ2-3, with D possibly matching TRBD2 (5 bases). The CDR3 runs 15 residues. The germline CDR1 and CDR2 sequences are SGHRS and YFSETQ. V lost 2 bases and J lost 1, with 11 bases in between.

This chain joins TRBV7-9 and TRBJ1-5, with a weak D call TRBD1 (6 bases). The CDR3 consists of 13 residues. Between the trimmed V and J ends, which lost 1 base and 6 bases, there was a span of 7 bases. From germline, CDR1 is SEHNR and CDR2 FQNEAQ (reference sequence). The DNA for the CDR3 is TGTGCCAGCAGCTTAGGAGGGGGTCAGCCCCAGCATTTT. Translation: CASSLGGGQPQHF.

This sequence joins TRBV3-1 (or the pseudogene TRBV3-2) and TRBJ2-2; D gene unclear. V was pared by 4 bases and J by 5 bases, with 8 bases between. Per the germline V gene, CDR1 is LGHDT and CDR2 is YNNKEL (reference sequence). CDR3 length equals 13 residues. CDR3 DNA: TGTGCCAGCAGCCTCCTACCAACCGGGGAGCTGTTTTTT. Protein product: CASSLLPTGELFF.

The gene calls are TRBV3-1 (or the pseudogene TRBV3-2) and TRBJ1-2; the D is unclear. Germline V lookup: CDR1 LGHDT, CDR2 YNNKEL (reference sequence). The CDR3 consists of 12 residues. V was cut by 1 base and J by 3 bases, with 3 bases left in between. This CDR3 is CASSQGYYGYTF. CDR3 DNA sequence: TGTGCCAGCAGCCAAGGATACTATGGCTACACCTTC.

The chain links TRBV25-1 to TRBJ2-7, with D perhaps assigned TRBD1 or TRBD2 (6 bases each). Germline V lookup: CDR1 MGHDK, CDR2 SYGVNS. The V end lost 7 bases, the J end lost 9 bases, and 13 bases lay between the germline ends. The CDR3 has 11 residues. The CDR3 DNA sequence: TGTGCCAGCAAACGGGGGCCATCGCAGTACTTC. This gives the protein CASKRGPSQYF.

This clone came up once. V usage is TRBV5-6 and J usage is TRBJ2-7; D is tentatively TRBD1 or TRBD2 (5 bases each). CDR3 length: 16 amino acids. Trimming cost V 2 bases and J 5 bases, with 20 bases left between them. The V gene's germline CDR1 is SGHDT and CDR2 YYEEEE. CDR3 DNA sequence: TGTGCCAGCAGCTTCAGTGGGACGCGGAGTTGGAACGAGCAGTACTTC. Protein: CASSFSGTRSWNEQYF.

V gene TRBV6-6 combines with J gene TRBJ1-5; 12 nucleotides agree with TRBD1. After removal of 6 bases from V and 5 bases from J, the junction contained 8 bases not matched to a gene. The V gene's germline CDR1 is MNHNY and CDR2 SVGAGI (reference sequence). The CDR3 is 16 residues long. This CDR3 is CASRTSGTGGDQPQHF. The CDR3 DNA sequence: TGTGCCAGCAGGACCTCGGGGACAGGGGGCGATCAGCCCCAGCATTTT.

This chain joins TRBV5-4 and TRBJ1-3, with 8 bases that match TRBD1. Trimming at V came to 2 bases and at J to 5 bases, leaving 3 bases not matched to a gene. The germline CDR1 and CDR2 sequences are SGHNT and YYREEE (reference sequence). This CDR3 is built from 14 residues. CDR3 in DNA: TGTGCCAGCAGCTTCGGACAGGGTAGAAACACCATATATTTT. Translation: CASSFGQGRNTIYF.

In DNA, the CDR3 is TGTGCCGGTACAGCAGGGGCCGTTACCACCTTC. This translates into CAGTAGAVTTF. The rearrangement joins TRBV30 to TRBJ1-2; D perhaps matches TRBD1 (6 bases). The germline CDR1 and CDR2 sequences are GTSNPN and SVGIG (reference sequence). The ends were cut back, 8 bases at V and 13 bases at J, with 20 bases in the middle. This CDR3 contains 11 residues.

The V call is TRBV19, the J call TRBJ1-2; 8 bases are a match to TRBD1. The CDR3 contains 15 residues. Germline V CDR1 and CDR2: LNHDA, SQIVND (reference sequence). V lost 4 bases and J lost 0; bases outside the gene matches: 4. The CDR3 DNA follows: TGTGCCAGTAGTAGCGGACAGGGAACTAACTATGGCTACACCTTC. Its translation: CASSSGQGTNYGYTF.

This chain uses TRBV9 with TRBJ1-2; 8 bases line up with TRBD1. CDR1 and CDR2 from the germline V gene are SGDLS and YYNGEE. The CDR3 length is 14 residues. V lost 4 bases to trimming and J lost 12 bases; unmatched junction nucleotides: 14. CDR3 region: CASSPGQGSLVNTF. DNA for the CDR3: TGTGCCAGCAGCCCAGGACAGGGATCCCTAGTGAACACCTTC.

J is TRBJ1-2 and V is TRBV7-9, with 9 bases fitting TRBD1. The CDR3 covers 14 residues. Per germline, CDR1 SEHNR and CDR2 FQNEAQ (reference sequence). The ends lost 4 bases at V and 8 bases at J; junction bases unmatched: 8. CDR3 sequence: CASSSAQGALGYTF. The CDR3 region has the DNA TGTGCCAGCAGCTCCGCACAGGGGGCGCTCGGCTACACCTTC.

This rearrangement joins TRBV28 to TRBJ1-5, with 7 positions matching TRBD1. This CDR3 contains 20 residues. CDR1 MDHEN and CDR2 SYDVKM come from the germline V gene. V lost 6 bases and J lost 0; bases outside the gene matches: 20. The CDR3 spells CASRGHFARQGSYSNQPQHF. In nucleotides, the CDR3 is TGTGCCAGCAGAGGTCATTTTGCGAGACAGGGATCCTATAGCAATCAGCCCCAGCATTTT.

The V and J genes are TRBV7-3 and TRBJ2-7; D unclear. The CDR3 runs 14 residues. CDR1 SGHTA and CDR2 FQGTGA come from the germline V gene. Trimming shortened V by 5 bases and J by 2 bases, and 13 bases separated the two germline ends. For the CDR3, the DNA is TGTGCCAGCAGCCCTTCCCCCACAGCCTACGAGCAGTACTTC. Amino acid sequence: CASSPSPTAYEQYF.

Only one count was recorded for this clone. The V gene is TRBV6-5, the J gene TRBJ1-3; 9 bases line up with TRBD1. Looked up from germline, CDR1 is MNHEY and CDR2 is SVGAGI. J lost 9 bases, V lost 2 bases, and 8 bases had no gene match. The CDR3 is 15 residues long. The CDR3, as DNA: TGTGCCAGCAGTTACCTGGGACAGGGAGAGGTCACCATATATTTT. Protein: CASSYLGQGEVTIYF.

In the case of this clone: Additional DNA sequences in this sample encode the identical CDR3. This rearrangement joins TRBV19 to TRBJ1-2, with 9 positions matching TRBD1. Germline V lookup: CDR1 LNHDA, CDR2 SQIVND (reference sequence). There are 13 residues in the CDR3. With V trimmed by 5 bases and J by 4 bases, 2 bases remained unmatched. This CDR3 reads CASSPGQGYGYTF. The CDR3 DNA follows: TGTGCCAGTAGTCCGGGACAGGGCTATGGCTACACCTTC.